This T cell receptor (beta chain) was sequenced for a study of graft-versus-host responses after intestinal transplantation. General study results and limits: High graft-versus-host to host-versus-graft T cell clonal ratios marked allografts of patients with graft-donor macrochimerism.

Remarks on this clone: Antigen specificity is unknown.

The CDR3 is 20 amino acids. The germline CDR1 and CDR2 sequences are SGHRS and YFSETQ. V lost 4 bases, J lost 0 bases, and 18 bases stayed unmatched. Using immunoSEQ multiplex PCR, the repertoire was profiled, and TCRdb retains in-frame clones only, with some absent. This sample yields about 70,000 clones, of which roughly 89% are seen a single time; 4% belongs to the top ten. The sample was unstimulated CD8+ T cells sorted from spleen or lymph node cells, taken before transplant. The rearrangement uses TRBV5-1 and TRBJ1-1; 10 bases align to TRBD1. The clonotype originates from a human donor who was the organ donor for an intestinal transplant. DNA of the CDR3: TGCGCCAGCAGCCCCTCCTTCATTCGGGACAGGGGCCCGATGAACACTGAAGCTTTCTTT. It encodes CASSPSFIRDRGPMNTEAFF. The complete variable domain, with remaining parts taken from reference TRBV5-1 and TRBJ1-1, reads KAGVTQTPRYLIKTRGQQVTLSCSPISGHRSVSWYQQTPGQGLQFLFEYFSETQRNKGNFPGRFSGRQFSNSRSEMNVSTLELGDSALYLCASSPSFIRDRGPMNTEAFFGQGTRLTVV.